This TCR beta chain was sequenced in a study of T cells after yellow fever vaccination (dated by TCRdb to about 2019). Regarding the research as a whole: The SMART-Seq v4 Ultra Low Input RNA kit was used to prepare libraries from fractions with low cell numbers. To follow T-cell clones before and after both primary and booster YFV17D yellow fever vaccination, bulk TCR alpha and beta repertoires underwent longitudinal sequencing. Two healthy male donors, one aged 18 to 30 and one aged 30 to 40 years, were included in the cohort. Bulk PBMC replicates and cell subsets were isolated from blood drawn at multiple timepoints before and after both primary and secondary immunization.

General study outcomes and caveats: The study included only a couple of donors, which limits how far the findings can be generalized. Computational filtering was required because FACS-sorted repertoires could contain abundant contaminating clonotypes from the bulk population. After the booster, most clones that had expanded after primary vaccination were detected again (approximately 95% of CD4 and roughly nine tenths of CD8), suggesting broad maintenance of memory. A small fraction of clonotypes showed up in both the CD4 and CD8 compartments, probably as a result of convergent recombination. The secondary T-cell response was weaker than the primary response but faster, peaking on day 5 instead of day 15.

In the paper's terms, the treatment or condition label means: live attenuated yellow fever vaccine strain. PBMCs were isolated from peripheral blood using a standard Ficoll-Paque protocol. CD4 and CD8 T-cell fractions were isolated with Dynabeads CD4 and CD8 positive selection kits. TriZol was used to extract RNA from bulk PBMCs, CD4 and CD8 fractions, and dextramer-positive and dextramer-negative fractions. Unmatched junction bases come to 0, with V trimmed by 6 bases and J by 4 bases. Reading from cysteine to phenylalanine, the CDR3 counts 12 amino acids. Only the CDR3 DNA stays, 36 bases, in frame from base 1. CDR1 and CDR2, per the germline V gene, are MNHEY and SVGEGT. A few counts support this clonotype. This clone's antigen is unknown. Nothing much larger sits one base from this clone, and base qualities are not available. These reads were obtained on an Illumina NovaSeq 6000. TCR cDNA was synthesized by 5'RACE template switching, which introduced a universal primer site and unique molecular identifiers. Priming of cDNA synthesis was performed from both the TCR alpha and TCR beta constant segments. Libraries were amplified in two PCR steps, with sample barcodes and sequencing adapters added in the second step. Libraries were sequenced on Illumina HiSeq 2500 (2x100 bp) or NovaSeq (2x150 bp). Concerning the study's data processing: MIGEC handled demultiplexing of reads and collapsing into UMI consensus sequences, while MiXCR performed V(D)J alignment. Clonotypes responding to the vaccine were identified with edgeR on replicate PBMC samples, with the criteria of FDR below 0.01 and a log2 fold change above 5 up to day 15. Each bulk clonotype was labeled CD4 or CD8 based on which sequenced repertoire, CD4 or CD8, contained the clonotype at higher abundance. TCRdb passed the public sequencing reads through fastp at Q25 and MiXCR, retaining productive beta sequences. Every CDR3 protein is listed once, alongside the most common genes and DNA of its rows. The V and J calls were not made by the authors but by TCRdb's processing. The sample contains just over 250,000 distinct CDR3 sequences, roughly 5.2% of them found a single time. Of the sample, around 3.5% is held by the ten largest clones.

This sequence was found in a man aged 18-30 years who received the YFV17D yellow fever vaccine. Sequencing was performed on CD4+ T cells sorted from PBMCs, taken on the day of the yellow fever booster vaccination. The sequence joins TRBV6-2 or TRBV6-3 to TRBJ2-5; 9 central nucleotides agree with TRBD1. The nucleotide sequence reads TGTGCCAGCAGGGGACAGGGAGAGACCCAGTACTTC. Its translation reads: CASRGQGETQYF.